The clone carrying this T cell receptor beta chain turned up a few times. Its specificity is unknown. The CDR3 is 14 residues long. In germline, CDR1 is MNHEY, CDR2 SVGAGI. Between the trimmed V and J ends, which lost 5 bases and 7 bases, there was a span of 15 bases. The data originate from a study of cytomegalovirus exposure and HLA in healthy donors. About the research overall: Earlier work reported 100 million to 130 million unique TCR beta sequences from about 180 million T cells. Study-wide results and limits: Sequencing likely generated an artifact that appeared as a cluster of highly shared sequence variants.

The PCR used 60 Vbeta and 13 Jbeta primers. Using immunoSEQ multiplex PCR, the repertoire was profiled, and TCRdb retains in-frame clones only, with some absent. The sample carries 150,000 to 200,000 clones, roughly an eighth recorded once. The source of this sequence is a man aged 50-59 years in good health and CMV-seropositive. The sample was PBMCs. The chain recombines TRBV6-5 with TRBJ1-5; the D gene is possibly TRBD1 (6 bases). The CDR3 coding sequence is TGTGCCAGCAGTCTGGGGGCGTTAGGGCAGCCCCAGCATTTT. This translates into CASSLGALGQPQHF.